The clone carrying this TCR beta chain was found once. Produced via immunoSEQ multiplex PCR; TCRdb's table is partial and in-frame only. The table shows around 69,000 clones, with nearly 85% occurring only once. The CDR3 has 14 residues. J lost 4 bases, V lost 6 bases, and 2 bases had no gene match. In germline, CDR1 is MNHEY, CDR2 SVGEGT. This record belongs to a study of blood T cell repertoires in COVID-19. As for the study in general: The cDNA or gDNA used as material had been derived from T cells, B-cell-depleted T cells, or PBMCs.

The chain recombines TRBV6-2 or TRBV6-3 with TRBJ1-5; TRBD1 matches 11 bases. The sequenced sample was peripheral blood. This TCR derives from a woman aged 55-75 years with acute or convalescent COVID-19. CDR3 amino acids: CASSGTGGNQPQHF. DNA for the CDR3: TGTGCCAGCAGCGGGACAGGGGGAAATCAGCCCCAGCATTTT.